The present TCR beta chain was sequenced within a study of cytomegalovirus exposure and HLA in healthy donors. Study overall: Tens of millions of unique TCRs from HLA-typed donors made up an early data release. Membership in the Caucasian-associated ancestry cluster was found for 75% to 90% of 300 to 400 genotyped donors.

Germline trimming cut 2 bases from V and 1 base from J; bases unmatched to any gene: 6. Germline CDR1 SGHKS, CDR2 YYEKEE (reference sequence). CDR3 size: 16 residues. On this clone itself: Antigen: not known.

Study-wide results and limits: In a later analysis, TCR association rates varied by HLA locus: DRB1 most, HLA-C fewest.

The PCR contained 60 Vbeta and 13 Jbeta primers. Measured with immunoSEQ multiplex PCR; TCRdb has only the in-frame clones, and not every one. This table has approximately 150,000 clones, 80% appearing once. This sequence originates from a man between 18 and 35 years old in good health and CMV-seropositive. Material: PBMCs. The chain has TRBV5-5 and TRBJ2-1; the match to TRBD2 covers 7 bases. The CDR3 region has the DNA TGTGCCAGCAGCTTAGGCGGGAGTGTATCCTACAATGAGCAGTTCTTC. Its protein is CASSLGGSVSYNEQFF.